The clone carrying this T cell receptor beta chain was observed many times. Antigen: not known. At one end the junction does not follow the germline gene, possibly because of a read error. The germline CDR1 and CDR2 sequences are MNHEY and SVGEGT. The CDR3 extends over 12 amino acids. This sample was included in a study of molecular identifiers for immune sequencing clone quantification. Study in general: Five aliquots were made in replicates from the RNA of approximately 22,000 or 94,000 naive CD8 cells, and four were sequenced.

Previously described methods with listed TCR primers produced the bulk TCR libraries. TCRdb reprocessed the PCR reads via MiXCR and lists one record per CDR3 protein. The sample includes 300,000 to 400,000 distinct CDR3 sequences, about a fifth of them seen just once. General study results and limits: Whereas naive cells kept under 1% of molecules in clones above 20 RNA copies, such clones held over 97% in effectors. Should identical TCR molecules share a barcode, the sizes of highly expanded clones could be underestimated.

This TCR was recovered from a human donor in good health. Some libraries in this study had Jurkat cell RNA spiked in. The specimen was naive CD8+ T cells from blood, with Jurkat cell RNA spiked in. Sample subset: FACS-sorted CD8+CD4-CCR7+CD45RA+ naive T cells. The rearrangement joins TRBV6-2 or TRBV6-3 to TRBJ2-4, with 11 bases matching TRBD1. The CDR3: CASSYSGTGGFF. CDR3 coding DNA: TGTGCCAGCAGTTACTCCGGGACAGGGGGTTTCTTC.